Below are 18 T cell receptor beta chains sequenced from a single sample in a study of T-cell reconstitution after alpha-beta-depleted transplantation in children. The library targeted TCRbeta and was prepared with unique molecular identifiers. TCRdb independently ran MiXCR on the PCR reads; one entry per CDR3 protein. The top ten clones hold approximately 13% of a sample with roughly 200,000 distinct CDR3 sequences, roughly 15% of them seen once. Sequencing was performed on PBMCs from the stem cell graft donor, taken from the stem cell graft. These TCRs come from a human donor who donated a stem cell graft to a child with acute lymphoblastic leukemia.

The J gene is TRBJ2-7, the V gene TRBV29-1, with 9 bases aligning to TRBD2. The CDR3 contains 13 residues. Germline-derived CDR1 and CDR2 are SQVTM and ANQGSEA. Trimming removed 7 bases from V and 6 bases from J; junction bases left unmatched: 10. CDR3 protein: CSDRLAGSSEQYF. The CDR3 region has the DNA TGCAGCGACCGTCTAGCGGGATCTTCCGAGCAGTACTTC.

The rearrangement joins TRBV6-1 to TRBJ2-5, with D tentatively TRBD1 (6 bases). The CDR3 is 15 amino acids. V shed 3 bases and J shed 2 bases, with 13 bases lying between them. Germline V gene lookup returns CDR1 MNHNS and CDR2 SASEGT. The chain's CDR3 is CASSDQGRLQETQYF. Here the CDR3 DNA reads TGTGCCAGCAGTGATCAGGGGCGGCTACAAGAGACCCAGTACTTC.

The CDR3 bases are TGTGCCAGCAGTTTATCCCGGGACTCCAATGAGCAGTTCTTC. Encoded protein: CASSLSRDSNEQFF. The genes are TRBV12-3 or TRBV12-4 and TRBJ2-1; TRBD2 might be the D (6 bases). The CDR3 covers 14 residues. The germline V and J ends were trimmed by 2 bases and 6 bases, with 11 bases remaining between them.

This clonotype showed up many times. The rearrangement uses TRBV5-1 and TRBJ2-1; 7 bases map to TRBD1. The CDR3 consists of 16 residues. V was clipped by 0 bases and J by 3 bases; unmatched bases: 6. Germline CDR1 reads SGHRS; CDR2 reads YFSETQ. This CDR3 is CASSLGGQSLYNEQFF. DNA of the CDR3: TGCGCCAGCAGCTTGGGGGGACAGTCCCTCTACAATGAGCAGTTCTTC.

This clonotype was picked up a small number of times. The J gene is TRBJ2-1, the V gene TRBV7-2, with TRBD1 matching 7 bases. Germline CDR1 SGHTA, CDR2 FQGNSA. The CDR3 loop spans 15 amino acids. V lost 5 bases to trimming and J lost 0 bases; unmatched junction nucleotides: 4. CDR3 sequence: CASSTTGISYNEQFF. The CDR3 nucleotides read TGTGCCAGCAGCACGACAGGGATCTCCTACAATGAGCAGTTCTTC.

The table lists this clonotype with many counts. The chain couples TRBV18 to TRBJ2-6; 9 bases are shared with TRBD1. The V gene end was trimmed by 3 bases and the J gene end by 4 bases; junction bases not matched to a gene: 10. CDR1 and CDR2 from the germline V gene are KGHSH and LQKENI. This CDR3 has 18 amino acids. CDR3: CASSPLETGGSGANVLTF. The CDR3 DNA reads as TGTGCCAGCTCACCCTTAGAGACAGGGGGAAGCGGGGCCAACGTCCTGACTTTC.

This clonotype has ten or more counts. This CDR3 reads CSAREYSFDRPTYNEQFF. In DNA, the CDR3 is TGCAGTGCTAGGGAATATTCCTTTGACAGGCCGACCTACAATGAGCAGTTCTTC. The V and J genes are TRBV20-1 and TRBJ2-1, with a weak D call TRBD1 (6 bases). This CDR3 is built from 18 residues. The germline V gene has CDR1 DFQATT and CDR2 SNEGSKA (reference sequence). Trimming pared 3 bases from V and 2 bases from J, leaving 23 bases between.

The V and J genes are TRBV29-1 and TRBJ1-1, with D perhaps TRBD1 (5 bases). CDR1 and CDR2 from the germline V gene are SQVTM and ANQGSEA. The V end lost 6 bases, the J end lost 8 bases, and 16 bases lay between the germline ends. This CDR3 spans 12 amino acids. CDR3: CSVQEVGTEAFF. The CDR3 DNA sequence: TGCAGCGTCCAGGAAGTCGGGACGGAAGCTTTCTTT.

In its sample, this clonotype was seen many times. The J gene is TRBJ1-3, the V gene TRBV6-1, with D possibly being TRBD1 (6 bases). The CDR3 sequence is 15 residues long. Germline V gene lookup returns CDR1 MNHNS and CDR2 SASEGT. V shed 9 bases and J shed 0 bases, with 15 bases lying between them. The CDR3 protein is CASREDRYSGNTIYF. DNA of the CDR3: TGTGCCAGTCGAGAAGACAGGTACTCTGGAAACACCATATATTTT.

In its sample, this clonotype was seen many times. The V call is TRBV5-1, the J call TRBJ2-7; possibly TRBD2 for D (6 bases). V was shortened by 2 bases and J by 6 bases, with 18 bases between the two germline ends. Germline loops: CDR1 SGHRS, CDR2 YFSETQ. CDR3 size: 15 residues. The CDR3 is CASSFTTSRDGEQYF. CDR3 DNA sequence: TGCGCCAGCAGCTTTACCACTAGCAGAGACGGCGAGCAGTACTTC.

Many counts were recorded for this clonotype. The chain couples TRBV7-9 to TRBJ2-2, with 12 positions matching TRBD2. V lost 6 bases, J lost 7 bases, and 6 bases stayed unmatched. Germline-derived CDR1 and CDR2 are SEHNR and FQNEAQ (reference sequence). CDR3 length: 15 residues. In nucleotides, the CDR3 is TGTGCCAGCAGTGGGGGACTAGCGGGTCACGGGGAGCTGTTTTTT. This gives the protein CASSGGLAGHGELFF.

This clonotype was picked up many times. This chain joins TRBV7-2 and TRBJ2-7; 7 nucleotides align to TRBD2. Germline trimming cut 8 bases from V and 0 bases from J; bases unmatched to any gene: 7. The CDR3 spans 14 residues. Germline CDR1 and CDR2: SGHTA and FQGNSA. Here the CDR3 reads CASAEQRDSYEQYF. The CDR3 bases are TGTGCCAGCGCCGAACAGCGGGACTCCTACGAGCAGTACTTC.

This chain links TRBV27 with TRBJ2-1, with TRBD2 matching over 9 bases. J gave up 1 base and V 4 bases, and 11 bases lay outside the gene matches. Germline lookup yields CDR1 MNHEY and CDR2 SMNVEV (reference sequence). This CDR3 is built from 18 residues. CDR3 sequence (DNA): TGTGCCAGCAGTTCGCGCACGACCGGACTAGCGTCCTACAATGAGCAGTTCTTC. Translating it yields CASSSRTTGLASYNEQFF.

The gene calls are TRBV29-1 and TRBJ2-2, with 7 bases identical to TRBD2. Germline CDR1 SQVTM, CDR2 ANQGSEA. CDR3 length: 16 residues. V trimming: 2 bases; J trimming: 3 bases; junction bases outside the gene matches: 9. CDR3 in amino acids: CSVESWGGYDTGELFF. The CDR3 DNA is TGCAGCGTTGAATCATGGGGGGGGTACGACACCGGGGAGCTGTTTTTT.

There are many counts of this clonotype. The rearrangement links TRBV7-8 to TRBJ2-7; 12 bases agree with TRBD2. Germline V gene sequence: CDR1 SGHVS, CDR2 FQNEAQ. V was pared by 5 bases and J by 5 bases, with 13 bases of the junction left unmatched. CDR3 length: 17 residues. The CDR3 reads CASSRSPSSGRADEQYF. Here the CDR3 DNA reads TGTGCCAGCAGCCGATCCCCTTCTAGCGGGAGGGCGGACGAGCAGTACTTC.

This chain uses TRBV11-3 with TRBJ2-1; D is undetermined. The ends were cut back, 0 bases at V and 10 bases at J, with 16 bases in the middle. Germline-derived CDR1 and CDR2 are SGHNT and YENEEA. The CDR3 contains 15 residues. CDR3 sequence: CASSLDESGMGEQFF. The CDR3 coding sequence is TGTGCCAGCAGCTTAGATGAGTCTGGGATGGGAGAGCAGTTCTTC.

This clonotype was detected only a few times. The chain recombines TRBV6-2 or TRBV6-3 with TRBJ2-1; TRBD2 aligns across 12 bases. CDR1 is MNHEY, CDR2 SVGEGT, per germline. This CDR3 region has 22 residues. Trimming removed 4 bases from V and 1 base from J; junction bases left unmatched: 20. The DNA of the CDR3 is TGTGCCAGCAGTTCTCCGACTAGCGGGAGAGGCCCCCGCCCGGATTCCTACAATGAGCAGTTCTTC. Translating it yields CASSSPTSGRGPRPDSYNEQFF.

This clonotype was detected a few times. This chain uses TRBV12-3 or TRBV12-4 with TRBJ2-1, with D possibly matching TRBD1 (6 bases). Between the trimmed V and J ends, which lost 5 bases and 7 bases, there was a span of 15 bases. This CDR3 contains 14 residues. The CDR3 region has the DNA TGTGCCAGCAGTCTAACCGGGACATTAAATGAGCAGTTCTTC. This sequence encodes CASSLTGTLNEQFF.